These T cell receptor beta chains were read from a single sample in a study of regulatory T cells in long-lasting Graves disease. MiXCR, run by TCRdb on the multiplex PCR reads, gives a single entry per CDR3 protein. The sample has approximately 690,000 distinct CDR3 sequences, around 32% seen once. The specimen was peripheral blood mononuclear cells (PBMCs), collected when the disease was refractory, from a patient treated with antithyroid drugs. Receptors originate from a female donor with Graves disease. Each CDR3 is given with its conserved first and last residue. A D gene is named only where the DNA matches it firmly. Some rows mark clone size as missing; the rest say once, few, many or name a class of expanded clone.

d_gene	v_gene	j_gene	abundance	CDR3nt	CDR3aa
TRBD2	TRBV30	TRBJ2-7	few	TGTGCCTGGCACGCGGGAGTTACCCACGAGCAGTACTTC	CAWHAGVTHEQYF
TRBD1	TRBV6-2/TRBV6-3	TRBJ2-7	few	TGTGCCAGCAGTGCCGACAGGGGGTACGAGCAGTACTTC	CASSADRGYEQYF
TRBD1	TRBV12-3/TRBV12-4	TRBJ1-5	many	TGTGCCAGCGGGACAGGGGGCGCGGTTTGGAATCAGCCCCAGCATTTT	CASGTGGAVWNQPQHF
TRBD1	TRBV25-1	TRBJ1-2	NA	TGTGCCAGCAGTGGGGACAGATACTATGGCTACACCTTC	CASSGDRYYGYTF
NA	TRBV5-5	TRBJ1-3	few	TGTGCCAGCAGCGCCCGACGCCCCGGGAACACCATATATTTT	CASSARRPGNTIYF
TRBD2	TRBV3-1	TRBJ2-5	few	TGTGCCAGCAGCCAAGATAGGGCTAGCGGGAGGCAAGAGACCCAGTACTTC	CASSQDRASGRQETQYF
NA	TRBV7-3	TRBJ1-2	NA	TGTGCCAGCAGCTTAATTGGGGGGGCGGATCGAAGAAACTATGGCTACACCTTC	CASSLIGGADRRNYGYTF
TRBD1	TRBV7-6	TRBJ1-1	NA	TGTGCCAGCAGCACGACAGGGGCCCAAGACACTGAAGCTTTCTTT	CASSTTGAQDTEAFF
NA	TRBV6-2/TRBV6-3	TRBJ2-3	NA	TGTGCCAGCAGTGCCCGACACGGAAGCACAGATACGCAGTATTTT	CASSARHGSTDTQYF
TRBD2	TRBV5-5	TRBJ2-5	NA	TGTGCCAGCAGCGTAACTAGCGGGAGCGGGGAGACCCAGTACTTC	CASSVTSGSGETQYF
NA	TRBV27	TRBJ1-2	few	TGTGCCAGCAGTTCGTCCTCAGGGTATGGCTACACCTTC	CASSSSSGYGYTF
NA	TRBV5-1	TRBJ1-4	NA	TGCGCCAGCAGCTCGGACGGAGTTAATGAAAAACTGTTTTTT	CASSSDGVNEKLFF
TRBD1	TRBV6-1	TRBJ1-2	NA	TGTGCCAGCAGTGAAGCGCGGACAGGGGGTCATGGCTACACCTTC	CASSEARTGGHGYTF
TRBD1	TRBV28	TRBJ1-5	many	TGTGCCAGCAGCCCCAATACAGGGGCTCAGCCCCAGCATTTT	CASSPNTGAQPQHF
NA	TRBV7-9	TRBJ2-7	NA	TGTGCCAGCAGCGTCCCGGGGACCTACGAGCAGTACTTC	CASSVPGTYEQYF
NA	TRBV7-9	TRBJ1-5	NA	TGTGCCAGCAGTCTAGGGACCGACCGCAATCAGCCCCAGCATTTT	CASSLGTDRNQPQHF
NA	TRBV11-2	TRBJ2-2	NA	TGTGCCAGCAGCTTTACTGCCGGGGAGCTGTTTTTT	CASSFTAGELFF
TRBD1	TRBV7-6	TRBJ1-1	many	TGTGCCAGCAGCTTAGGGGACAGCGCCATGAACACTGAAGCTTTCTTT	CASSLGDSAMNTEAFF
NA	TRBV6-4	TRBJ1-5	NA	TGTGCCAGCAGTGAATGGGTTCTTAATCAGCCCCAGCATTTT	CASSEWVLNQPQHF
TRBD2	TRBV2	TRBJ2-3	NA	TGTGCCAGCAGGGGGACTAGCGAGCTTAGCACAGATACGCAGTATTTT	CASRGTSELSTDTQYF
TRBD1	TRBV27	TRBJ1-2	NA	TGTGCCAGCAGTTTACTGGGACAGGGAGAGGGCTACACCTTC	CASSLLGQGEGYTF
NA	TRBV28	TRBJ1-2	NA	TGTGCCATCACCGAGACTCGGGCCTATGGCTACACCTTC	CAITETRAYGYTF
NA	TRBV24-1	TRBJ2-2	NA	TGTGCCACCAGTGATTTGGCCAAGGGAGCAGACACCGGGGAGCTGTTTTTT	CATSDLAKGADTGELFF
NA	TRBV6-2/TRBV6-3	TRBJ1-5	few	TGTGCCACCGGGACGGTCAATCAGCCCCAGCATTTT	CATGTVNQPQHF
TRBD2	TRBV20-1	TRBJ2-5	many	TGCAGTGCTAGCCTAGCGGGAGTATCGGAGACCCAGTACTTC	CSASLAGVSETQYF
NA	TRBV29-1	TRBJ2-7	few	TGCAGCGTTGAAGCTGACTCCTACGAGCAGTACTTC	CSVEADSYEQYF
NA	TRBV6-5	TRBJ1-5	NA	TGTGCCAGCAGTTGGGGGGGCCGGGGACAGCCCCAGCATTTT	CASSWGGRGQPQHF
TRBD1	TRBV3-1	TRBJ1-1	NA	TGTGCCAGCAGCCAACCCATCGGGACAGGGAGCACTGAAGCTTTCTTT	CASSQPIGTGSTEAFF
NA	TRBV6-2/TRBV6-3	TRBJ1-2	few	TGTGCCAGCAGTGAAGGGTTCGGGGGAAGAACTAACTATGGCTACACCTTC	CASSEGFGGRTNYGYTF
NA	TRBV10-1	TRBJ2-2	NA	TGCGTCAGCAGTGAGTTCGCTCCGGGAGTCCCTGACACCGGGGAGCCGTTTTTT	CVSSEFAPGVPDTGEPFF
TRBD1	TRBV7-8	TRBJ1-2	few	TGTGCCAGCAGCTTAGATCACGGGACAGGGGGCGTCTATGGCTACACCTTC	CASSLDHGTGGVYGYTF
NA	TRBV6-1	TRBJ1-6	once	TGTGCCAGCAGTGAAGGAGGGGATAATTCACCCCTCCACTTT	CASSEGGDNSPLHF
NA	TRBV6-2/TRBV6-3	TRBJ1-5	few	TGTGCCAGCAGTTACTCCGCGGGTACAGATCAGCCCCAGCATTTT	CASSYSAGTDQPQHF
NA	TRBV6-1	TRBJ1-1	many	TGTGCCAGCAGTGAGATCACTCACGGGAACACTGAAGCTTTCTTT	CASSEITHGNTEAFF
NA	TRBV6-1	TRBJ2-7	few	TGTGCCAGCAGGCCCGGGACATCCTCCTACGAGCAGTACTTC	CASRPGTSSYEQYF
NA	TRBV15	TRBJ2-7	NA	TGTGCCACCGGAACAGATGACAGGGAGCAGTACTTC	CATGTDDREQYF
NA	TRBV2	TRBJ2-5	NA	TGTGCCAGCAGTGAAAGGTCCGGGGGGCCAGAGACCCAGTACTTC	CASSERSGGPETQYF
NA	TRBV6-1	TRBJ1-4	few	TGTGCCAGCAGCCCTGGGACGCTTACAACTAATGAAAAACTGTTTTTT	CASSPGTLTTNEKLFF
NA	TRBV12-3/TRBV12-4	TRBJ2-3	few	TGTGCCAGCAGTTTCGGAGGCACAGATACGCAGTATTTT	CASSFGGTDTQYF